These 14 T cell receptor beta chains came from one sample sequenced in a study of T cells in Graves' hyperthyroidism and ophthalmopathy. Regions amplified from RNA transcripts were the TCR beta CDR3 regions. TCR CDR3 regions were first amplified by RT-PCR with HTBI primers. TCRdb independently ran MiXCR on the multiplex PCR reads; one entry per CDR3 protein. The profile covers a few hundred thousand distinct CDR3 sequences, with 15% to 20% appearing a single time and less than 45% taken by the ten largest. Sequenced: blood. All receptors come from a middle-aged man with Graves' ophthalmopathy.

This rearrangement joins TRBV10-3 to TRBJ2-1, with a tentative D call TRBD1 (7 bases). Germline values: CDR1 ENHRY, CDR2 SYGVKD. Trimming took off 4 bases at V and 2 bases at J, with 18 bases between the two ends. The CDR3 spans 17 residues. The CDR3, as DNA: TGTGCCATCAGTGGGACGAGGGCGGGACAGACCTACAATGAGCAGTTCTTC. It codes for CAISGTRAGQTYNEQFF.

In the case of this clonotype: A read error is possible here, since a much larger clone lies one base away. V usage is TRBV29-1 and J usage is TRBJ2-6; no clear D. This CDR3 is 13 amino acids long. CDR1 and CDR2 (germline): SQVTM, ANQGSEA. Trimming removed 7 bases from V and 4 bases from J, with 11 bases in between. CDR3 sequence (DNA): TGCAGCGCAGAGCCGCAGGGGGCCAACGTCCTGACTTTC. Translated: CSAEPQGANVLTF.

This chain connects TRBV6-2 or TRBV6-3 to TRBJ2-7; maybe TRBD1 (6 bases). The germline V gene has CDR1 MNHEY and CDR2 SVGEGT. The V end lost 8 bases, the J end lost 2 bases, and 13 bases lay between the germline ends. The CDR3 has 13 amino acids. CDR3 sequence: CASGRGITYEQYF. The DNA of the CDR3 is TGTGCCAGCGGCAGGGGCATTACCTACGAGCAGTACTTC.

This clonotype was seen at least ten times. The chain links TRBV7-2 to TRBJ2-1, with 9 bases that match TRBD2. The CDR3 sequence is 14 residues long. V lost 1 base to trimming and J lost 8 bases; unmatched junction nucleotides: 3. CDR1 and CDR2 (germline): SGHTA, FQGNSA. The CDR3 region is CASSLGTSVDEQFF. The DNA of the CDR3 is TGTGCCAGCAGCTTAGGGACTAGCGTTGATGAGCAGTTCTTC.

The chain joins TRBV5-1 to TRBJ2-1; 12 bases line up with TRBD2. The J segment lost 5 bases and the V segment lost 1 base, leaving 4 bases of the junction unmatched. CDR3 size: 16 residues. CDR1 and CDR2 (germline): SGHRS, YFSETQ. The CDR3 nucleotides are TGCGCCAGCAGCTTGCTAGCGGGAGGGGCGCACAATGAGCAGTTCTTC. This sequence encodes CASSLLAGGAHNEQFF. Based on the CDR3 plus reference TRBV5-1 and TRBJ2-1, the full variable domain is KAGVTQTPRYLIKTRGQQVTLSCSPISGHRSVSWYQQTPGQGLQFLFEYFSETQRNKGNFPGRFSGRQFSNSRSEMNVSTLELGDSALYLCASSLLAGGAHNEQFFGPGTRLTVL.

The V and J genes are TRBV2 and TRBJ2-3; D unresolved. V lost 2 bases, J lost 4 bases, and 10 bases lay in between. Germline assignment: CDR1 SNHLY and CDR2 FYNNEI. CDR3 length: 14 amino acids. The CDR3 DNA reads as TGTGCCAGCAGTGAATGGGGTGGCGCAGATACGCAGTATTTT. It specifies CASSEWGGADTQYF.

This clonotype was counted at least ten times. The CDR3, as DNA: TGCAGTGCTAGTTCCCGGGATAGAGATACGCAGTATTTT. It yields the protein CSASSRDRDTQYF. J is TRBJ2-3 and V is TRBV20-1, with D perhaps TRBD2 (5 bases). V was clipped by 3 bases and J by 5 bases, with 12 bases between them. In germline, CDR1 is DFQATT, CDR2 SNEGSKA (reference sequence). The CDR3 is made up of 13 amino acids.

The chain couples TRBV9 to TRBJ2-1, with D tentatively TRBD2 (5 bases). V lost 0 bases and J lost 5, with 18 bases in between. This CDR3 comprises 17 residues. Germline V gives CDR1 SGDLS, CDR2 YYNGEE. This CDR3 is CASSVEGRGWQNNEQFF. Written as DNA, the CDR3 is TGTGCCAGCAGCGTAGAAGGCCGCGGGTGGCAGAACAATGAGCAGTTCTTC.

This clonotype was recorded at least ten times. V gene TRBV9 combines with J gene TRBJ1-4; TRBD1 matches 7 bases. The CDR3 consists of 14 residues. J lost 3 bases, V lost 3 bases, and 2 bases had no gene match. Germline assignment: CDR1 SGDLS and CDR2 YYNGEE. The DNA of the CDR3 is TGTGCCAGCAGCGGGGACAGAGCTAATGAAAAACTGTTTTTT. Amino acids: CASSGDRANEKLFF.

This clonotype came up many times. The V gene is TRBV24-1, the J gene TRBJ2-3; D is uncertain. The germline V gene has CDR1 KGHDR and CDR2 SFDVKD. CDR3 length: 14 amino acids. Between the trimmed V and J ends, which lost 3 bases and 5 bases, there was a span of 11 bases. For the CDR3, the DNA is TGTGCCACCAGTGATCCTGTGGTCCTAGATACGCAGTATTTT. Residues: CATSDPVVLDTQYF.

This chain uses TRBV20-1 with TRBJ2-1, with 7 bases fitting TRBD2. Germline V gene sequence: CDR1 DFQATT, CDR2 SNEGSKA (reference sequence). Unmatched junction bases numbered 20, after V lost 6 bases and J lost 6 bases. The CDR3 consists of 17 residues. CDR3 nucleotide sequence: TGCAGTGCCGGAGGAGCCATAGGGAGGGCTCCTGTCAATGAGCAGTTCTTC. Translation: CSAGGAIGRAPVNEQFF.

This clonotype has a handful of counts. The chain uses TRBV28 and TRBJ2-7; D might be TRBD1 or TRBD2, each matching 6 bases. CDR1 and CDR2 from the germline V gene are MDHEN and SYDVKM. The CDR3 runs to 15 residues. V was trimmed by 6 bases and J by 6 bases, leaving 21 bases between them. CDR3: CASSSGAPRWREQYF. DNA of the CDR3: TGTGCCAGCAGCTCGGGGGCCCCGAGATGGCGCGAGCAGTACTTC. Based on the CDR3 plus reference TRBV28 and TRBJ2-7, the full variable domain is DVKVTQSSRYLVKRTGEKVFLECVQDMDHENMFWYRQDPGLGLRLIYFSYDVKMKEKGDIPEGYSVSREKKERFSLILESASTNQTSMYLCASSSGAPRWREQYFGPGTRLTVT.

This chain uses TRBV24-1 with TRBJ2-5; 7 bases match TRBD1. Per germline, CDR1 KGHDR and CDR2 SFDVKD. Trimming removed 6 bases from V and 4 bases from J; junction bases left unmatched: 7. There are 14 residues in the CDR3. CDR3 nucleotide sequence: TGTGCCACCAGTCCAGGGGCAGGGGGAGAGACCCAGTACTTC. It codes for CATSPGAGGETQYF.

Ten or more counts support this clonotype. CDR3 in amino acids: CASSLEGIGELFF. For the CDR3, the DNA is TGTGCCAGCAGCTTAGAGGGGATCGGGGAGCTGTTTTTT. The V call is TRBV7-7, the J call TRBJ2-2, with D perhaps matching TRBD1 (5 bases). Germline CDR1 SSHAT, CDR2 FNYEAQ (reference sequence). The V gene lost 1 base and the J gene lost 7 bases, with 7 bases spanning the gap. This CDR3 has 13 residues.